The rows below give T cell receptor beta chains drawn from one sample of a study of blood T cell repertoires in COVID-19. Using immunoSEQ multiplex PCR, the repertoire was profiled, and TCRdb retains in-frame clones only, with some absent. Of fewer than 400,000 clones listed, approximately 86% are singletons. Sequenced material: PBMCs or T cells enriched from blood (not recorded which). Receptor source: a woman younger than 35 who had recovered from COVID-19. The CDR3 runs from the conserved cysteine through the conserved F or W. A D gene is named only where the DNA matches it firmly. Only some rows state a clone size, as once, few, many or a class for expanded clones.

TRBJ2-7 NA TRBV15 TRBD1 CATSRARQGLYEQYF TGTGCCACCAGCAGGGCCCGACAGGGCCTCTACGAGCAGTACTTC
TRBJ1-2 NA TRBV7-2 NA CASSLGPAAETNYGYTF TGTGCCAGCAGCTTAGGACCGGCGGCAGAAACTAACTATGGCTACACCTTC
TRBJ1-6 few TRBV7-2 NA CASSLALGEGSPLHF TGTGCCAGCAGCTTAGCTTTGGGAGAGGGTTCACCCCTCCACTTT
TRBJ1-3 NA TRBV15 NA CATSRDLGAGGNTIYF TGTGCCACCAGCAGAGATTTGGGGGCAGGCGGAAACACCATATATTTT
TRBJ2-3 NA TRBV9 NA CASSVSGKADTQYF TGTGCCAGCAGCGTATCGGGGAAGGCAGATACGCAGTATTTT
TRBJ2-2 NA TRBV28 TRBD1 CASKPPGQDTGELFF TGTGCCAGCAAACCTCCGGGACAGGACACCGGGGAGCTGTTTTTT
TRBJ1-2 NA TRBV6-5 NA CASSRQSGRSYGYTF TGTGCCAGCAGTCGCCAGTCAGGGCGATCCTATGGCTACACCTTC
TRBJ1-2 NA TRBV10-3 NA CAIMARRDYGYTF TGTGCCATCATGGCGCGCAGGGACTATGGCTACACCTTC
TRBJ1-1 few TRBV5-1 TRBD1 CASSLGQGFLRTEAFF TGCGCCAGCAGCTTGGGACAGGGATTCTTGCGGACTGAAGCTTTCTTT
TRBJ2-1 NA TRBV10-2 TRBD2 CASNPGLGYNEQFF TGCGCCAGCAATCCGGGACTAGGTTACAATGAGCAGTTCTTC
TRBJ1-2 NA TRBV7-9 NA CASSVNWGVAGYGYTF TGTGCCAGCAGCGTTAATTGGGGGGTAGCCGGCTATGGCTACACCTTC
TRBJ1-1 NA TRBV5-6 NA CASSPQGITEAFF TGTGCCAGCAGCCCACAGGGTATCACTGAAGCTTTCTTT
TRBJ2-1 once TRBV4-2 NA CATRRVPYNEQFF TGTGCCACCCGGAGGGTCCCCTACAATGAGCAGTTCTTC
TRBJ1-6 NA TRBV4-3 NA CASSQEFSYNSPLHF TGCGCCAGCAGCCAAGAGTTCTCTTATAATTCACCCCTCCACTTT
TRBJ2-5 NA TRBV7-2 TRBD2 CASSSLQGGQETQYF TGTGCCAGCAGCTCGCTCCAGGGAGGGCAAGAGACCCAGTACTTC
TRBJ2-2 NA TRBV5-1 TRBD1 CASSWYRGQSGELFF TGCGCCAGCAGCTGGTACAGGGGGCAGTCCGGGGAGCTGTTTTTT
TRBJ1-2 NA TRBV28 TRBD1 CASTFLQGIYGYTF TGTGCCAGCACTTTTTTACAGGGGATCTATGGCTACACCTTC
TRBJ2-1 NA TRBV5-4 TRBD1 CASSLPGQGAYNEQFF TGTGCCAGCAGCTTGCCGGGACAGGGGGCCTACAATGAGCAGTTCTTC
TRBJ2-1 NA TRBV6-5 TRBD2 CASSEREGYNEQFF TGTGCCAGCTCAGAGCGGGAGGGCTACAATGAGCAGTTCTTC
TRBJ1-1 NA TRBV25-1 NA CASSTPGLGVTEAFF TGTGCCAGCAGCACTCCGGGACTTGGGGTCACTGAAGCTTTCTTT